These 17 T cell receptor beta chains originate from one sample sequenced in a study of regulatory T cells in long-lasting Graves disease. The time point here: newly diagnosed GD, antithyroid drugs for less than 3 months. The TCR library was made from RNA that had been extracted from PBMCs in TRIzol. CDR3 regions were amplified by Arm-PCR using iRepertoire HTBI primers to build TCR beta libraries. One entry per CDR3 protein, called by TCRdb with MiXCR from the multiplex PCR reads. The table has around 240,000 distinct CDR3 sequences, 15% to 20% seen once. These data were likewise used in another study, on T cells in Graves' hyperthyroidism and ophthalmopathy.

The sequenced sample was peripheral blood mononuclear cells (PBMCs), obtained at new diagnosis, from a patient treated with antithyroid drugs. Receptors were obtained from a woman in her twenties or thirties with Graves disease.

This clonotype was picked up many times. The conserved closing phenylalanine or tryptophan is absent in this CDR3, likely reflecting a read error. V usage is TRBV6-2 or TRBV6-3 and J usage is TRBJ1-2; D may be TRBD1 (5 bases). The CDR3 has 14 amino acids. V was shortened by 6 bases and J by 6 bases, with 17 bases between the two germline ends. Germline assignment: CDR1 MNHEY and CDR2 SVGEGT. The CDR3 sequence is CASRPTADSHGYTL. As DNA, the CDR3 is TGTGCCAGCAGACCTACCGCCGACAGCCATGGCTACACCCTC.

This clonotype has ten or more counts. Compared with germline, one end of the junction differs, possibly owing to a read error. CDR3 DNA sequence: TGCGCCAGCAGCCGGGCAGGGCAGAACACTGAAGCTTTCTTT. Its translation: CASSRAGQNTEAFF. The chain joins TRBV5-4 to TRBJ1-1, with TRBD1 as a possible D gene (5 bases). The CDR3 contains 14 residues. Germline V gives CDR1 SGHNT, CDR2 YYREEE (reference sequence).

This clonotype was observed many times. CDR3 protein: CASSLSTVAGDNEQFF. The DNA for the CDR3 is TGTGCCAGCAGTTTATCGACGGTAGCGGGCGACAATGAGCAGTTCTTC. The chain is built from TRBV27 and TRBJ2-1; TRBD2 aligns across 7 bases. CDR1 and CDR2 from the germline V gene are MNHEY and SMNVEV (reference sequence). CDR3 size: 16 residues. J was trimmed by 5 bases and V by 0 bases; bases with no gene match: 7.

This clonotype has only one observation. V usage is TRBV7-2 and J usage is TRBJ2-7; 8 positions match TRBD2. CDR1 SGHTA and CDR2 FQGNSA come from the germline V gene. V shed 5 bases, J shed 6 bases, and the junction held 9 bases outside the gene matches. The CDR3 runs 14 residues. The CDR3 sequence: CASSPREGRFEQYF. The CDR3 DNA sequence: TGTGCCAGCAGCCCCCGGGAGGGGCGATTCGAGCAGTACTTC.

This clonotype was counted ten times or more. The CDR3 here is CASSLSSGGTETQYF. The CDR3 DNA reads TGTGCCAGCAGTCTTTCTAGCGGGGGGACAGAGACCCAGTACTTC. The J gene is TRBJ2-5, the V gene TRBV7-9; 11 bases line up with TRBD2. The J segment lost 4 bases and the V segment lost 6 bases, leaving 7 bases of the junction unmatched. Germline assignment: CDR1 SEHNR and CDR2 FQNEAQ (reference sequence). The CDR3 spans 15 residues. Full variable domain (rest looked up from reference TRBV7-9 and TRBJ2-5): DTGVSQNPRHKITKRGQNVTFRCDPISEHNRLYWYRQTLGQGPEFLTYFQNEAQLEKSRLLSDRFSAERPKGSFSTLEIQRTEQGDSAMYLCASSLSSGGTETQYFGPGTRLLVL.

This clonotype was seen many times. The chain combines TRBV4-2 with TRBJ1-2; 7 nucleotides match TRBD1. Losses at the gene ends were 0 bases for V and 4 bases for J; bases not matched to a gene: 8. The germline V gene encodes CDR1 LGHNA and CDR2 YNFKEQ. The CDR3 totals 16 residues. The DNA of the CDR3 is TGTGCCAGCAGCCAAGACAGGGGGAATAGGGGCTATGGCTACACCTTC. Protein sequence: CASSQDRGNRGYGYTF.

Details on this clonotype: This sequence is one base from a far larger clone and is likely a read error. This sequence joins TRBV6-1 and TRBJ2-5; 7 nucleotides match TRBD1. The junction had 11 bases not matched to a gene; V was cut back by 10 bases and J by 0 bases. The CDR3 totals 15 residues. Germline V gene sequence: CDR1 MNHNS, CDR2 SASEGT. This CDR3 reads CANSTGQDNQETQYF. DNA of the CDR3: TGTGCCAACAGCACCGGACAGGATAACCAAGAGACCCAGTACTTC.

This clonotype showed up just a few times. The genes are TRBV4-1 and TRBJ2-3; 9 bases are a match to TRBD2. The CDR3 totals 17 residues. V was clipped by 5 bases and J by 6 bases; unmatched bases: 15. Per germline, CDR1 MGHRA and CDR2 YSYEKL. The CDR3 reads CASSEGGGAGGQDTQYF. For the CDR3, the DNA is TGCGCCAGCAGCGAAGGGGGCGGGGCGGGGGGGCAGGATACGCAGTATTTT.

This clonotype was seen at least ten times. This chain uses TRBV10-3 with TRBJ1-1; D gene uncertain. The germline V gene encodes CDR1 ENHRY and CDR2 SYGVKD. The CDR3 length is 14 residues. Deletions cut 6 bases from V and 4 bases from J, with 15 bases between. CDR3 region: CAIRHDTGGTEAFF. The CDR3 nucleotides are TGTGCCATCAGACACGACACTGGTGGCACTGAAGCTTTCTTT.

This clonotype was observed at least ten times. The chain has TRBV3-1 and TRBJ1-1, with 7 bases matching TRBD1. The CDR3 has 12 amino acids. Germline V lookup: CDR1 LGHDT, CDR2 YNNKEL (reference sequence). V dropped 3 bases and J dropped 10; count of bases not matched to a gene: 5. CDR3 DNA sequence: TGTGCCAGCAGCCACTCTACAGGGGTAGCTTTCTTT. Amino acids: CASSHSTGVAFF.

This clonotype was recorded at least ten times. V gene TRBV2 combines with J gene TRBJ1-2; tentatively, D is TRBD1 (5 bases). The CDR3 has 16 residues. In germline, CDR1 is SNHLY, CDR2 FYNNEI. V shed 6 bases and J shed 4 bases, with 21 bases lying between them. DNA for the CDR3: TGTGCCAGCAGCCTACAACAGACAGCTACCTCCTATGGCTACACCTTC. Amino acid sequence: CASSLQQTATSYGYTF.

This chain joins TRBV7-9 and TRBJ2-7, with D possibly being TRBD1 or TRBD2 (6 bases each). Germline V CDR1 and CDR2: SEHNR, FQNEAQ (reference sequence). This CDR3 spans 14 amino acids. V gave up 5 bases and J gave up 2 bases, with 13 bases separating them. This CDR3 is CASSGGRHAYEQYF. The CDR3 DNA sequence: TGTGCCAGCAGCGGGGGGCGACACGCCTACGAGCAGTACTTC. Together with reference TRBV7-9 and TRBJ2-7, the CDR3 gives the full variable domain: DTGVSQNPRHKITKRGQNVTFRCDPISEHNRLYWYRQTLGQGPEFLTYFQNEAQLEKSRLLSDRFSAERPKGSFSTLEIQRTEQGDSAMYLCASSGGRHAYEQYFGPGTRLTVT.

This clonotype was seen repeatedly, ten times or more. The rearrangement joins TRBV5-4 to TRBJ2-5; TRBD1 might be the D (6 bases). Germline V gene lookup returns CDR1 SGHNT and CDR2 YYREEE (reference sequence). This CDR3 is 15 amino acids long. V gave up 4 bases and J gave up 1 base, with 14 bases separating them. CDR3 nucleotide sequence: TGTGCCAGCAGCACCCATCGGACAGTCCAAGAGACCCAGTACTTC. It translates to CASSTHRTVQETQYF.

This clonotype showed up just once. An end of the junction does not agree with germline; a read error may underlie this. The chain couples TRBV7-9 to TRBJ2-5, with D uncertain. The CDR3 runs 12 residues. Germline V gene data show CDR1 as SEHNR and CDR2 as FQNEAQ (reference sequence). The CDR3 nucleotides read TGTGCCAGCAGCTCCCCCCAAGGGACCCAGTACTTC. Amino acid sequence: CASSSPQGTQYF. The variable domain in full, completed from reference TRBV7-9 and TRBJ2-5, reads DTGVSQNPRHKITKRGQNVTFRCDPISEHNRLYWYRQTLGQGPEFLTYFQNEAQLEKSRLLSDRFSAERPKGSFSTLEIQRTEQGDSAMYLCASSSPQGTQYFGPGTRLLVL.

This chain connects TRBV7-3 to TRBJ1-2, with 9 bases identical to TRBD1. Germline V gene sequence: CDR1 SGHTA, CDR2 FQGTGA. Losses at the gene ends were 2 bases for V and 4 bases for J; bases not matched to a gene: 2. This CDR3 has 14 amino acids. CDR3 sequence: CASSLGTGTYGYTF. In nucleotides, the CDR3 is TGTGCCAGCAGCTTAGGGACAGGGACCTATGGCTACACCTTC.

This clonotype has ten or more counts. This rearrangement joins TRBV6-1 to TRBJ1-2; 7 bases fit TRBD1. The CDR3 is 13 amino acids. With 7 bases clipped from V and 8 bases from J, the junction kept 10 bases outside the gene matches. From germline, CDR1 is MNHNS and CDR2 SASEGT. In DNA, the CDR3 is TGTGCCAGCATTGGGACAGCCAGTCGCGGCTACACCTTC. Its translation: CASIGTASRGYTF.

This clonotype was recorded many times. The chain recombines TRBV10-3 with TRBJ2-2; TRBD1 is a possible D gene (5 bases). Deletions cut 0 bases from V and 0 bases from J, with 11 bases between. Germline-derived CDR1 and CDR2 are ENHRY and SYGVKD. This CDR3 contains 17 residues. CDR3 sequence reads: CAISESQGRPNTGELFF. CDR3 in DNA: TGTGCCATCAGTGAGTCCCAGGGAAGGCCGAACACCGGGGAGCTGTTTTTT.